This passage covers 18 T cell receptor beta chains from one sample sequenced in a study of blood T cell repertoires in COVID-19. Sequenced by immunoSEQ multiplex PCR; TCRdb stores in-frame clones only, minus some. The sample carries roughly 93,000 clones, about nine tenths recorded once. Sequencing was done on a sample of peripheral blood. These receptors came from a man aged 50 to 59 with acute or convalescent COVID-19.

V usage is TRBV5-1 and J usage is TRBJ1-4, with a weak D call TRBD1 (5 bases). V was trimmed by 4 bases and J by 10 bases, leaving 20 bases between them. This CDR3 is 15 amino acids long. Germline V lookup: CDR1 SGHRS, CDR2 YFSETQ. The CDR3 DNA sequence: TGCGCCAGCAGCCCGACTCCGGACGGGGGAGGAAAACTGTTTTTT. Encoded protein: CASSPTPDGGGKLFF.

The rearrangement links TRBV7-2 to TRBJ2-2, with 9 bases lining up with TRBD1. The CDR3 is 16 amino acids. After removal of 5 bases from V and 7 bases from J, the junction contained 11 bases not matched to a gene. Germline CDR1 and CDR2: SGHTA and FQGNSA. CDR3 in DNA: TGTGCCAGCAGCGGGCGAGGACAGGGGACGATCGGGGAGCTGTTTTTT. It codes for CASSGRGQGTIGELFF.

The chain combines TRBV12-3 or TRBV12-4 with TRBJ1-2; 7 bases agree with TRBD1. V shed 4 bases and J 4 bases; nucleotides not matched to a gene: 3. There are 13 residues in the CDR3. For the CDR3, the DNA is TGTGCCAGCAGTTACGACAGGGTCTATGGCTACACCTTC. Translated, it gives CASSYDRVYGYTF.

The J gene is TRBJ2-5, the V gene TRBV7-6; 11 positions match TRBD2. Germline trimming cut 6 bases from V and 1 base from J; bases unmatched to any gene: 10. Per the germline V gene, CDR1 is SGHVS and CDR2 is FNYEAQ. This CDR3 spans 17 amino acids. CDR3 loop: CASSTAPGTSGQETQYF. The DNA of the CDR3 is TGTGCCAGCAGTACTGCTCCCGGGACTAGCGGCCAAGAGACCCAGTACTTC.

V is TRBV18 and J is TRBJ1-5, with D tentatively TRBD1 (6 bases). The CDR3 covers 15 residues. The V end was cut by 3 bases, the J end by 4 bases, with 13 bases between. The germline V gene encodes CDR1 KGHSH and CDR2 LQKENI. The CDR3 spells CASSPDGQFNQPQHF. The CDR3, as DNA: TGTGCCAGCTCACCGGACGGACAGTTTAATCAGCCCCAGCATTTT.

The chain employs TRBV6-1 and TRBJ1-2; TRBD1 aligns across 11 bases. CDR1 and CDR2 from the germline V gene are MNHNS and SASEGT. There are 16 residues in the CDR3. J was trimmed by 4 bases and V by 0 bases; bases with no gene match: 4. For the CDR3, the DNA is TGTGCCAGCAGTGAAGCTCATGGGACAGGGGGCTATGGCTACACCTTC. This codes for CASSEAHGTGGYGYTF.

This clone has only one observation. The gene calls are TRBV3-1 (or the pseudogene TRBV3-2) and TRBJ1-6; 8 bases fit TRBD1. The J segment lost 10 bases and the V segment lost 4 bases, leaving 6 bases of the junction unmatched. Germline CDR1 reads LGHDT; CDR2 reads YNNKEL (reference sequence). The CDR3 length is 14 residues. The CDR3 reads CASSLTGANSPLHF. The CDR3 region has the DNA TGTGCCAGCAGCCTGACAGGGGCTAACTCACCCCTCCACTTT.

This rearrangement joins TRBV2 to TRBJ2-7; TRBD1 is a possible D gene (7 bases). The germline V and J ends were trimmed by 3 bases and 3 bases, with 21 bases remaining between them. This CDR3 contains 17 residues. Germline V gene data show CDR1 as SNHLY and CDR2 as FYNNEI. In DNA form, the CDR3 reads TGTGCCAGCAGTGAGAACAGGGGCCGCGGGAACCTCTACGAGCAGTACGTC. Translated: CASSENRGRGNLYEQYV.

The CDR3 DNA reads as TGCGCCAGCAGCTTACAGGAGAAGAGCACTGAAGCTTTCTTT. It is translated as CASSLQEKSTEAFF. This sequence joins TRBV5-1 and TRBJ1-1; tentatively, D is TRBD1 (5 bases). V was shortened by 2 bases and J by 4 bases, with 12 bases between the two germline ends. The CDR3 runs 14 residues. Germline V gene sequence: CDR1 SGHRS, CDR2 YFSETQ.

V is TRBV5-5 and J is TRBJ2-1; D remains unclear. V lost 5 bases and J 1 base, leaving 13 bases between the germline ends. Germline V lookup: CDR1 SGHKS, CDR2 YYEKEE (reference sequence). The CDR3 has 15 residues. The CDR3 coding sequence is TGTGCCAGCAGTCCTGAAGCGAGGTCCTACAATGAGCAGTTCTTC. Protein sequence: CASSPEARSYNEQFF. The complete variable domain, with remaining parts taken from reference TRBV5-5 and TRBJ2-1, reads DAGVTQSPTHLIKTRGQQVTLRCSPISGHKSVSWYQQVLGQGPQFIFQYYEKEERGRGNFPDRFSARQFPNYSSELNVNALLLGDSALYLCASSPEARSYNEQFFGPGTRLTVL.

The chain carries TRBV14 and TRBJ1-5; D unresolved. Germline values: CDR1 SGHDN, CDR2 FVKESK. This CDR3 spans 13 amino acids. Trimming took 0 bases from V and 6 from J, leaving 6 bases between them. CDR3 residues: CASSQDAFQPQHF. CDR3 sequence (DNA): TGTGCCAGCAGCCAAGATGCGTTTCAGCCCCAGCATTTT.

The chain couples TRBV7-8 to TRBJ2-7, with D perhaps TRBD2 (6 bases). Per the germline V gene, CDR1 is SGHVS and CDR2 is FQNEAQ. The V end lost 2 bases, the J end lost 0 bases, and 14 bases lay between the germline ends. CDR3 length: 16 residues. This CDR3 reads CASSLSFGGSSYEQYF. CDR3 nucleotide sequence: TGTGCCAGCAGCTTATCGTTCGGAGGGAGCTCCTACGAGCAGTACTTC.

The gene calls are TRBV6-5 and TRBJ2-3; 7 positions match TRBD1. V lost 8 bases to trimming and J lost 3 bases; unmatched junction nucleotides: 5. The germline V gene encodes CDR1 MNHEY and CDR2 SVGAGI. CDR3 length: 13 residues. The CDR3 protein is CASHRQGTDTQYF. In nucleotides, the CDR3 is TGTGCCAGCCATCGACAGGGTACAGATACGCAGTATTTT.

V usage is TRBV3-1 (or the pseudogene TRBV3-2) and J usage is TRBJ1-6; 7 nucleotides line up with TRBD1. Germline V gives CDR1 LGHDT, CDR2 YNNKEL (reference sequence). This CDR3 is built from 15 residues. V shed 4 bases and J 10 bases; nucleotides not matched to a gene: 10. DNA for the CDR3: TGTGCCAGCAGCCCAACAGGGGACAGAGACTCACCCCTCCACTTT. It encodes CASSPTGDRDSPLHF.

The rearrangement links TRBV4-1 to TRBJ1-2; D unresolved. V gave up 0 bases and J gave up 9 bases, with 11 bases separating them. The CDR3 consists of 13 residues. The V gene's germline CDR1 is MGHRA and CDR2 YSYEKL. This CDR3 is CASSQDRIRRYTF. CDR3 nucleotides: TGCGCCAGCAGCCAAGACAGGATTAGGCGCTACACCTTC.

V gene TRBV19 combines with J gene TRBJ1-5; D call uncertain. V was cut by 2 bases and J by 5 bases, with 13 bases left in between. The germline V gene encodes CDR1 LNHDA and CDR2 SQIVND (reference sequence). The CDR3 extends over 15 amino acids. The CDR3 nucleotides read TGTGCCAGTAGTATATCCCGAACGGTGGATCAGCCCCAGCATTTT. Translated: CASSISRTVDQPQHF.

The chain recombines TRBV19 with TRBJ1-6; 11 bases fit TRBD1. The CDR3 has 14 amino acids. Germline-derived CDR1 and CDR2 are LNHDA and SQIVND (reference sequence). V was clipped by 8 bases and J by 8 bases; unmatched bases: 5. Written as DNA, the CDR3 is TGTGCCAGTCACGGGACAGGGGGTTATTCACCCCTCCACTTT. Amino acids: CASHGTGGYSPLHF.

The rearrangement joins TRBV19 to TRBJ2-5, with unresolved D. This CDR3 is built from 13 residues. Germline CDR1 is LNHDA and CDR2 is SQIVND (reference sequence). V was shortened by 5 bases and J by 7 bases, with 14 bases between the two germline ends. The CDR3 sequence: CASSSEMLGTQYF. CDR3 nucleotide sequence: TGTGCCAGTAGTTCGGAGATGTTGGGGACCCAGTACTTC.